This TCR beta chain was identified during a study of shared clonotypes between healthy human individuals (dated by TCRdb to the early 2020s). For the wider study: A couple of women and three men aged 18 to 49 years were included in the cohort. Blood TCR repertoires of about 5 healthy adults were deeply sequenced to estimate repertoire size and the extent of clonotype sharing between individuals. To increase sequencing depth and limit assay-specific biases, different laboratories used diverse techniques to prepare libraries and sequence TCR repertoires. Between about 0.8 and 9 billion PBMCs per donor were obtained by leukapheresis. Per donor, three plates each were used for CD4 naive and CD4 memory, two for CD8 naive, and one for CD8 memory. Beyond this particular receptor, the publication reports: Even with the large sequencing depth, rarefaction of the sorted-subset datasets indicated that sequencing was incomplete. The small number of donors limited the genetic and exposure-history diversity represented. Roughly 5% of naive CD4, 3.5% of naive CD8, roughly 2.4% of memory CD4, and around 0.42% of memory CD8 clonotypes were shared across four donors. Naive subsets generally had larger estimated clonotype richness than memory subsets. Higher generation probabilities were observed for clonotypes shared by all four sorted-subset donors than for non-shared clonotypes. Only blood was sampled, and tissue TCR repertoires likely differ from those in blood. Pairwise subsampling indicated that sequencing depth was expected to affect the degree of clonotype sharing among donors.

Donors were healthy HIV-negative adults with no recently reported acute infections or vaccinations. Every donor was a Caucasian adult living in Nashville, Tennessee, USA. CD4+ T cells were enriched through magnetic negative selection, after which naive cells were positively selected on CD45RA and the remaining negative fraction served as the memory subset. Blood was obtained by leukapheresis, after which PBMCs were separated by Ficoll-Histopaque density gradient centrifugation and cryopreserved in liquid nitrogen vapor phase. Purity and quantity of every magnetically sorted T cell population were checked by analytical flow cytometry. Each sorted fraction had its genomic DNA isolated and then quantified by UV absorbance on a Nanodrop 2000c. As for this clone: No antigen is known for it. The input lacks base qualities; no much larger clone sits a single base away.

Using the deep immunoSEQ assay, multiplex PCR amplified TCR CDR3 regions from genomic DNA. Genomic DNA extracted from each cell subset was distributed evenly over all wells of several immunoSEQ 96-well plates, and each plate served as one replicate. For sorted subsets, 150 to 250 ng of genomic DNA, equivalent to 30,000 or so T cell genomes, went into each replicate PCR. Purified libraries were quantified with a Qubit 3.0 fluorometer, sized on a Bioanalyzer 2100, and re-quantified with the KAPA Library Quantification kit. Each immunoSEQ 96-well plate was sequenced on its own single-read 150-cycle Illumina NextSeq 550 flow cell. The published analysis was carried out like this. Because only junctional sequences without quality scores were contained in the immunoSEQ output, filtering matching that applied to full-length reads could not be performed. To assign V/J genes and CDR3, sequences were annotated using PyIR, a Python wrapper for IgBLAST v1.9, with IMGT germline references. Any read was removed if the V/J assignment was weak (E-value above 1e-6), the CDR3 was missing, or the read contained stop codons, out-of-frame junctions, or ambiguous translated residues. V3J clonotypes were defined as sequences sharing an identical inferred V gene, J gene, and CDR3 amino acid sequence. To compute the percentage overlap between repertoires, the number of shared unique clonotypes was divided by the size of the smaller repertoire. Richness of each repertoire was evaluated using RTK rarefaction, the Chao1 estimator, and Recon v2.1 estimates of unobserved clonotypes. For all TCRbeta clonotypes obtained by the gDNA method from several donors, generation probabilities were computed with OLGA. TCRdb holds this immuneACCESS table with in-frame rearrangements only. Some clones are missing; in checked studies, unresolved V genes explain under half, and the rest has no known cause. Clone size and V and J calls were adopted from that table, with D and trimming inferred from the DNA. The table for this sample lists approximately 2,000,000 clones; about nine tenths of them were counted only once. About 0.41% of the sample lies in the top ten.

The sequencing sample was made of naive CD4+ T cells from PBMCs. The cell subset or site label for this specimen denotes: CD45RA+ positively selected. This TCR was recovered from a man between 18 and 29 years old in good health. Some clones in this sample may be carry-over from other donors' samples.

The DNA reads TGCAGCGTTGATCGGGGACAGGGCTCGGAGACCCAGTACTTC. Its translation is CSVDRGQGSETQYF. The chain is made from TRBV29-1 and TRBJ2-5, with 9 bases in between that match TRBD1. V ends up 3 bases short and J 5 bases short, with an unmatched junction base count of 7. The germline V gene supplies CDR1 SQVTM and CDR2 ANQGSEA. The CDR3 holds 14 amino acids from the cysteine to the phenylalanine. Solely the CDR3 DNA is kept, with 42 bases framed from the first base.